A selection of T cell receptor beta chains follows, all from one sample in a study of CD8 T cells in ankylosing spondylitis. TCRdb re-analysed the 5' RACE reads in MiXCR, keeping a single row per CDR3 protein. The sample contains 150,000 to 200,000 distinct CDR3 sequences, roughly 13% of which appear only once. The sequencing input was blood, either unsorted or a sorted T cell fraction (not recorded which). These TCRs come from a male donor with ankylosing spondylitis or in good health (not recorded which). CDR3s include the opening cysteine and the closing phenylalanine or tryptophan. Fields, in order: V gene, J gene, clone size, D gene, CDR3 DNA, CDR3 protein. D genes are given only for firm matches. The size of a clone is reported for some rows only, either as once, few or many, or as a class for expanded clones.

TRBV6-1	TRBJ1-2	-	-	TGTGCCAGCAGCACAGGGTTTGGCTACACCTTC	CASSTGFGYTF
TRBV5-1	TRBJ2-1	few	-	TGCGCCAGCAGCCCCGGTGAGTCCTACAATGAGCAGTTCTTC	CASSPGESYNEQFF
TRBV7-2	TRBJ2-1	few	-	TGTGCCAGCAGCTTAGAGACTCCCTCGGATGAGCAGTTCTTC	CASSLETPSDEQFF
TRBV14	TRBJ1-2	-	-	TGTGCCAGCAGCCACAGTCAGGGACCCTATGGCTACACCTTC	CASSHSQGPYGYTF
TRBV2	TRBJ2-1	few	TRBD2	TGTGCCAGCAGTCCGCGACTAGCGGGAGGGCCTCATGAGCAGTTCTTC	CASSPRLAGGPHEQFF
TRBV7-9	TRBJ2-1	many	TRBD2	TGTGCCAGCAGCTTAGCGTCCAGCGGGAGGGATGTCTGGTTCTTC	CASSLASSGRDVWFF
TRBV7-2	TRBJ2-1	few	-	TGTGCTGGGGAAAGGGGCAATGAGCAGTTCTTC	CAGERGNEQFF
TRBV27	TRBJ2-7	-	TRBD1	TGTGCCAGCAGTTCTACAGGGGCCCCATTCTACGAGCAGTACTTC	CASSSTGAPFYEQYF
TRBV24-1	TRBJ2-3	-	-	TGTGCCACCAGTGTGGCAGGCACAGATACGCAGTATTTT	CATSVAGTDTQYF
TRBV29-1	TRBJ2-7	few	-	TGCAGCGTTGTATTTCAGGGACGGGGAGGCTACGAGCAGTACTTC	CSVVFQGRGGYEQYF
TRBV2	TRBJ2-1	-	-	TGTGCCAGCAGTGTATATGAGCAGTTCTTC	CASSVYEQFF
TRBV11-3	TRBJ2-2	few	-	TGTGCCAGCAGCACCTACAGGGTCACCGGGGAGCTGTTTTTT	CASSTYRVTGELFF
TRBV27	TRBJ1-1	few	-	TGTGCCAGCAGTTTTGGGGCGGGACTGAAGGCTTTCTTT	CASSFGAGLKAFF
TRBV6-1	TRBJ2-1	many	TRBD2	TGTGCCAGCAGTGAAGGCGGGGGGGGATCCTACAATGAGCAGTTCTTC	CASSEGGGGSYNEQFF
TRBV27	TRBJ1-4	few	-	TGTGCCAGCAGTTCCGGGGGGGTGATTGAAAAACTGTTTTTT	CASSSGGVIEKLFF
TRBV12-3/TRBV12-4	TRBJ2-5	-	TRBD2	TGTGCCAGCAGCTCCTTTAGCGGGGGGGCGGGGGAGACCCAGTACTTC	CASSSFSGGAGETQYF
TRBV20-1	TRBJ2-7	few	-	TGCAGTGCTACAGGGACATCGACCTACGAGCAGTACTTC	CSATGTSTYEQYF
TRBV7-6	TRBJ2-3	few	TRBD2	TGTGCCAGCAGCTTCGGGGGGGCAGATACGCAGTATTTT	CASSFGGADTQYF
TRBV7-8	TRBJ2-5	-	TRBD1	TGTGCCAGCAGAGGACAGGGGAGTTACTCAGTCGCAGAGACCCAGTACTTC	CASRGQGSYSVAETQYF
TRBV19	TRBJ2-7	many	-	TGTGCCAGTAGTAGTCACAGTACCTACGAGCAGTACTTC	CASSSHSTYEQYF
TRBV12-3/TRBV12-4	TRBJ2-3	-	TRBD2	TGTGCCAGCAGTCTAGCGGGGGGCGTAGGTGTAGAAACGCAGTATTTT	CASSLAGGVGVETQYF
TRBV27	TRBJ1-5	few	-	TGTGCCAGCGGACCCAATCAGCCCCAGCATTTT	CASGPNQPQHF
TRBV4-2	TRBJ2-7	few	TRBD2	TGTGCCAGCAGCCAAGGGTCTAGCGGGGGCTCCTACGAGCAGTACTTC	CASSQGSSGGSYEQYF
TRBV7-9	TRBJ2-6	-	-	TGTGCCAGCAGCTTTACAGGGAACAGGGCCAACGTCCTGACTTTC	CASSFTGNRANVLTF
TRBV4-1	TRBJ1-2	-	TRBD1	TGCGCCAGCAGCCAGGGACAGGATGGCTACACCTTC	CASSQGQDGYTF
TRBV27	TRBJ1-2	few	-	TGTGCCAGCAGTTTAAGCGGAATAAGTACGAATGGCTACACCTTC	CASSLSGISTNGYTF
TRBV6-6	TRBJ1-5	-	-	TGTGCCAGTGCGGTAGTGGGCAATCAGCCCCAGCATTTT	CASAVVGNQPQHF
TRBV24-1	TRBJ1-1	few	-	TGTGCCACCAGTGAAGCCCGGGGAGGCCTCGAAACTGAAGCTTTCTTT	CATSEARGGLETEAFF
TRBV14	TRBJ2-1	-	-	TGTGCCAGCAGCCAACGGATCAGCTCCTACAATGAGCAGTTCTTC	CASSQRISSYNEQFF
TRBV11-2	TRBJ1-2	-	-	TGTGCCAGCAGCCCCACGGAAGGGGGAATCTATGGCTACACCTTC	CASSPTEGGIYGYTF
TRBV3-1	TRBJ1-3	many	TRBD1	TGTGCCAGCAGCCCAGGGGGCCAATATACGACTGGAAACACCATATATTTT	CASSPGGQYTTGNTIYF
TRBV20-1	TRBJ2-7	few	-	TGCAGTGCTAGAGATCTGGTGTCCTACGAGCAGTACTTC	CSARDLVSYEQYF
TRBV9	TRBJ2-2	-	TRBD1	TGTGCCAGCAGAGGACAGGGGCACGGGGAGCTGTTTTTT	CASRGQGHGELFF
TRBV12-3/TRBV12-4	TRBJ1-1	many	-	TGTGCCAGCAGCCTTGGTGGGGGCACTGAAGCTTTCTTT	CASSLGGGTEAFF
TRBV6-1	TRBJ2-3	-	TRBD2	TGTGCCAGCAGTGAAAGGCTTGGGACTAGCGACTCCTATCTCCCCCGACAGTATTTT	CASSERLGTSDSYLPRQYF
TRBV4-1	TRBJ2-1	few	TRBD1	TGCGCCAGCAGCCCTGGGGACAGGGAGAGCTATGAGCAGTTCTTC	CASSPGDRESYEQFF
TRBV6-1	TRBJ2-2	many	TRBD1	TGTGCCAGCAGTGCGACAGGGGGGCTGAGGACCGGGGAGCTGTTTTTT	CASSATGGLRTGELFF
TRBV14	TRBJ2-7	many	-	TGTGCCAGCAGCCAAGTGGGAGGTAACAAGGTCTACGAGCAGTACTTC	CASSQVGGNKVYEQYF
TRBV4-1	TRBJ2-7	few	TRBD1	TGCGCCAGCAGCCAAGAGCGGGACAGGGGGCACGAGCAGTACTTC	CASSQERDRGHEQYF
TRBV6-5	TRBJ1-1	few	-	TGTGCCAGCAGTTATGGCGTCATGAACACTGAAGCTTTCTTT	CASSYGVMNTEAFF
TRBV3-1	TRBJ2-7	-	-	TGTGCCAGCAGTCCGGGACAAGTGGCCTACGAGCAGTACTTC	CASSPGQVAYEQYF
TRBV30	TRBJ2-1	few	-	TGTGCCTGGAGCTTCAACGGGGTTGAGCAGTTCTTC	CAWSFNGVEQFF
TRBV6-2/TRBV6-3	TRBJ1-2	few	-	TGTGCCAGCACCCCGCGGGGGCTGCCAGGCTATGGCTACACCTTC	CASTPRGLPGYGYTF
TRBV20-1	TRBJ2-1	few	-	TGCAGTGCCACCGAGTCGAATGAGCAGTTCTTC	CSATESNEQFF
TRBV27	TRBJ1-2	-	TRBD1	TGTGCCAGCAGTTTATTCCCCAGGGGGGATGGCTACACCTTC	CASSLFPRGDGYTF
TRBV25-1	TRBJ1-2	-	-	TGTGCCAGCAGTGAATCCATTCCCACCGTCTATGGCTACACCTTC	CASSESIPTVYGYTF
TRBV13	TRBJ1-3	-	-	TGTGCCAGCAGCTCACTGAGGGGGAGCTCTGGAAACACCATATATTTT	CASSSLRGSSGNTIYF
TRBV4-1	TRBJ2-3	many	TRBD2	TGCGCCAGCAGCCAAGATACGGCGACTAGCGGGGATGCCACAGATACGCAGTATTTT	CASSQDTATSGDATDTQYF